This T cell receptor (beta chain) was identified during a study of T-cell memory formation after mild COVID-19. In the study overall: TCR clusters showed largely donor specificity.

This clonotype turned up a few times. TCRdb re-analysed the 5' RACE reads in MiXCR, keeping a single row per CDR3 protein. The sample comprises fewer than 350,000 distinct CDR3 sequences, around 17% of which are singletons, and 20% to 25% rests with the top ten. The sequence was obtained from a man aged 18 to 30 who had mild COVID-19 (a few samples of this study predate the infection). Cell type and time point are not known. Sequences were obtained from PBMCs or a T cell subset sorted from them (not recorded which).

In DNA, the CDR3 is TGTGCCAGCAGTCTCCCTCGTGGCCTTCTGGGTGGAAACACCATATATTTT. Its translation is CASSLPRGLLGGNTIYF. This chain uses TRBV6-6 with TRBJ1-3; D remains ambiguous. V lost 5 bases, J lost 3 bases, and 20 bases lay in between. CDR3 length: 17 amino acids. Germline loops: CDR1 MNHNY, CDR2 SVGAGI (reference sequence).